Following are 18 T cell receptor beta chains from one sample sequenced in a study of identical twins. TCRdb re-called the 5' RACE reads with MiXCR, one entry per CDR3 protein. The repertoire holds 200,000 to 300,000 distinct CDR3 sequences, 7.5% seen once, with 5% to 6% in the top ten. The same sample was also studied in work on yellow fever vaccine responses in identical twins.

What was sequenced was CD8+ T cells sorted from blood. These receptor sequences come from a woman younger than 30 in good health.

This clonotype was detected a few times. For the CDR3, the DNA is TGTGCCACCAGCAGTACCGGGACTACACACAATGAGCAGTTCTTC. This translates into CATSSTGTTHNEQFF. The rearrangement joins TRBV15 to TRBJ2-1; the match to TRBD2 covers 7 bases. This CDR3 comprises 15 residues. From germline, CDR1 is LNHNV and CDR2 YYDKDF (reference sequence). The J segment lost 5 bases and the V segment lost 3 bases, leaving 7 bases of the junction unmatched.

The chain is built from TRBV12-3 or TRBV12-4 and TRBJ2-3; a weak D match, TRBD1 (6 bases). Trimming took 5 bases from V and 2 from J, leaving 11 bases between them. The CDR3 totals 14 residues. Here the CDR3 reads CASSTGHFTDTQYF. The CDR3 bases are TGTGCCAGCAGTACGGGACACTTCACAGATACGCAGTATTTT.

The rearrangement uses TRBV7-6 and TRBJ2-1; no reliable D call. CDR3 size: 16 residues. Between the trimmed V and J ends, which lost 0 bases and 0 bases, there was a span of 9 bases. The germline V gene has CDR1 SGHVS and CDR2 FNYEAQ. The CDR3 coding sequence is TGTGCCAGCAGCTTAGCGTCGAAGTACTCCTACAATGAGCAGTTCTTC. Translating gives CASSLASKYSYNEQFF.

This clonotype has ten or more counts. The gene calls are TRBV4-1 and TRBJ2-5; no firm D call. Deletions cut 0 bases from V and 4 bases from J, with 9 bases between. This CDR3 comprises 14 residues. CDR1 is MGHRA and CDR2 is YSYEKL in the germline V gene. In nucleotides, the CDR3 is TGCGCCAGCAGCCAAGAAGGAGTGTTAGAGACCCAGTACTTC. Translating it yields CASSQEGVLETQYF.

This chain connects TRBV4-2 to TRBJ2-1, with D perhaps TRBD2 (6 bases). Germline loops: CDR1 LGHNA, CDR2 YNFKEQ. This CDR3 spans 17 amino acids. With 0 bases removed from V and 7 bases from J, the gap between germline ends came to 19 bases. The CDR3 here is CASSQDSVYGRGNEQFF. For the CDR3, the DNA is TGTGCCAGCAGCCAAGATTCGGTGTACGGGAGAGGGAATGAGCAGTTCTTC.

This clonotype was seen only a few times. The genes are TRBV29-1 and TRBJ2-7; D is possibly TRBD1 (6 bases). Germline values: CDR1 SQVTM, CDR2 ANQGSEA. The CDR3 totals 12 residues. The V end lost 5 bases, the J end lost 5 bases, and 13 bases lay between the germline ends. The CDR3 region has the DNA TGCAGCGTTTACAGGGAAGGCGACGAGCAGTACTTC. Protein sequence: CSVYREGDEQYF.

CDR3 nucleotides: TGTGCCAGCAGTTTTCTCTATGAGCAGTTCTTC. This sequence encodes CASSFLYEQFF. The chain combines TRBV28 with TRBJ2-1; D is unclear. CDR3 size: 11 residues. CDR1 and CDR2 (germline): MDHEN, SYDVKM. V was trimmed by 3 bases and J by 8 bases, leaving 5 bases between them.

This clonotype appeared many times. V is TRBV7-6 and J is TRBJ2-1, with D possibly matching TRBD1 (5 bases). With 7 bases removed from V and 6 bases from J, the gap between germline ends came to 22 bases. In germline, CDR1 is SGHVS, CDR2 FNYEAQ. This CDR3 has 16 amino acids. Here the CDR3 reads CASTLSERGTLNEQFF. CDR3 nucleotides: TGTGCCAGCACCTTGTCTGAAAGGGGCACGCTCAATGAGCAGTTCTTC.

This clonotype was counted ten times or more. The V gene is TRBV6-1, the J gene TRBJ1-1; D is possibly TRBD1 (5 bases). Germline CDR1 is MNHNS and CDR2 is SASEGT. V was clipped by 6 bases and J by 4 bases, with 15 bases between them. The CDR3 runs to 14 residues. The DNA of the CDR3 is TGTGCCAGCAGCTCGAGCCGGGGGATCACTGAAGCTTTCTTT. Amino acid sequence: CASSSSRGITEAFF.

The sample holds a few counts of this clonotype. The chain employs TRBV28 and TRBJ1-5; perhaps TRBD1 as D (5 bases). CDR1 and CDR2 from the germline V gene are MDHEN and SYDVKM. V gave up 4 bases and J gave up 7 bases, with 14 bases separating them. The CDR3 is 14 residues long. The CDR3 loop is CASSWVTVGQPQHF. In nucleotides, the CDR3 is TGTGCCAGCAGTTGGGTGACAGTCGGGCAGCCCCAGCATTTT.

CDR3 DNA sequence: TGTGCCACCTCTTCGGGACAGTGGGAGACCCAGTACTTC. Encoded protein: CATSSGQWETQYF. The rearrangement uses TRBV10-3 and TRBJ2-5, with TRBD1 matching 7 bases. Germline V lookup: CDR1 ENHRY, CDR2 SYGVKD. The CDR3 spans 13 residues. V trimming: 10 bases; J trimming: 5 bases; junction bases outside the gene matches: 10.

This clonotype was detected many times. This sequence joins TRBV7-9 and TRBJ2-7; 7 nucleotides match TRBD1. This CDR3 is 14 amino acids long. V shed 5 bases, J shed 3 bases, and the junction held 7 bases outside the gene matches. The germline gives CDR1 SEHNR, CDR2 FQNEAQ (reference sequence). The CDR3, as DNA: TGTGCCAGCAGCACCCGGGACAGTCACTACGAGCAGTACTTC. Amino acids: CASSTRDSHYEQYF.

This clonotype was seen a few times. V usage is TRBV7-9 and J usage is TRBJ2-1, with 11 bases identical to TRBD2. This CDR3 has 12 amino acids. Germline V CDR1 and CDR2: SEHNR, FQNEAQ (reference sequence). V lost 5 bases to trimming and J lost 9 bases; unmatched junction nucleotides: 0. The CDR3 nucleotides read TGTGCCAGCAGCGGGACTAGCGGTGAGCAGTTCTTC. Translated, it gives CASSGTSGEQFF.

This clonotype turned up a few times. The V call is TRBV9, the J call TRBJ2-2; 8 positions match TRBD1. The CDR3 extends over 14 amino acids. V shed 3 bases and J 6 bases; nucleotides not matched to a gene: 4. The germline gives CDR1 SGDLS, CDR2 YYNGEE. CDR3 nucleotide sequence: TGTGCCAGCAGCGACAGACAGGGGTCCGGGGAGCTGTTTTTT. Amino acid sequence: CASSDRQGSGELFF. Full variable domain (outside the CDR3, taken from reference TRBV9 and TRBJ2-2): DSGVTQTPKHLITATGQRVTLRCSPRSGDLSVYWYQQSLDQGLQFLIQYYNGEERAKGNILERFSAQQFPDLHSELNLSSLELGDSALYFCASSDRQGSGELFFGEGSRLTVL.

This clonotype was seen many times. The chain couples TRBV9 to TRBJ2-5, with 7 bases identical to TRBD1. The CDR3 runs to 15 residues. The germline CDR1 and CDR2 sequences are SGDLS and YYNGEE. J gave up 5 bases and V 0 bases, and 7 bases lay outside the gene matches. The CDR3 loop is CASSVVPGQAETQYF. DNA for the CDR3: TGTGCCAGCAGCGTAGTACCTGGACAGGCCGAGACCCAGTACTTC. Full variable domain (outside the CDR3, taken from reference TRBV9 and TRBJ2-5): DSGVTQTPKHLITATGQRVTLRCSPRSGDLSVYWYQQSLDQGLQFLIQYYNGEERAKGNILERFSAQQFPDLHSELNLSSLELGDSALYFCASSVVPGQAETQYFGPGTRLLVL.

This clonotype was seen repeatedly, ten times or more. V usage is TRBV20-1 and J usage is TRBJ1-1; 10 nucleotides agree with TRBD1. The V gene end was trimmed by 5 bases and the J gene end by 5 bases; junction bases not matched to a gene: 5. The germline V gene encodes CDR1 DFQATT and CDR2 SNEGSKA (reference sequence). The CDR3 is made up of 13 amino acids. The CDR3 DNA follows: TGCAGTGCTCAGGACAGGGGGATAACTGAAGCTTTCTTT. Translation gives CSAQDRGITEAFF.

The V gene is TRBV9, the J gene TRBJ2-1, with TRBD2 identical over 12 bases. The germline V gene has CDR1 SGDLS and CDR2 YYNGEE. V trimming: 3 bases; J trimming: 8 bases; junction bases outside the gene matches: 6. This CDR3 has 15 residues. In nucleotides, the CDR3 is TGTGCCAGCAGCGCTAGCGGGAGGGCCTTGGATGAGCAGTTCTTC. It specifies CASSASGRALDEQFF.

The chain employs TRBV20-1 and TRBJ2-5; D possibly corresponds to TRBD1 (6 bases). Germline V gives CDR1 DFQATT, CDR2 SNEGSKA (reference sequence). The CDR3 loop spans 16 amino acids. V was cut by 1 base and J by 5 bases, with 20 bases left in between. The CDR3, as DNA: TGCAGTGCTAGAGGGGGGTATGGGGGCTGGTCGGAGACCCAGTACTTC. Translating it yields CSARGGYGGWSETQYF.